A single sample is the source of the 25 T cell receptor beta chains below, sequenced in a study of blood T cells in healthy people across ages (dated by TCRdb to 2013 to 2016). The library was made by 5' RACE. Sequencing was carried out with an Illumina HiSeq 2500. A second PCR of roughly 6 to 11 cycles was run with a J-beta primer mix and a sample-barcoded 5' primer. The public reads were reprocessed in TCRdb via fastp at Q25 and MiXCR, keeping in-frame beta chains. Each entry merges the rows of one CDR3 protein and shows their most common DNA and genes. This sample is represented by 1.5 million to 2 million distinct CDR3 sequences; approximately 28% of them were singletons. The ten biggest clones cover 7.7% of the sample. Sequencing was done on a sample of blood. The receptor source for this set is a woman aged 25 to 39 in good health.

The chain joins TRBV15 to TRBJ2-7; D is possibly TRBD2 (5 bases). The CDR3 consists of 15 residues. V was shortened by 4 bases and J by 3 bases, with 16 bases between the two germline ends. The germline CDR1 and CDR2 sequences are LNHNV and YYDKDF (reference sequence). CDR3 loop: CATSNNRGRDYEQYF. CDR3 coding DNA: TGTGCCACCAGCAACAACCGTGGACGGGACTACGAGCAGTACTTC. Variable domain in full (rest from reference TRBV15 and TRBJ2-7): DAMVIQNPRYQVTQFGKPVTLSCSQTLNHNVMYWYQQKSSQAPKLLFHYYDKDFNNEADTPDNFQSRRPNTSFCFLDIRSPGLGDTAMYLCATSNNRGRDYEQYFGPGTRLTVT.

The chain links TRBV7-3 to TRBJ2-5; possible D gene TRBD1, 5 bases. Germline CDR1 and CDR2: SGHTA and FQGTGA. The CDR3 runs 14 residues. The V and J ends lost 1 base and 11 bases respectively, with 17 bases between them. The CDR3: CASSLMHPTDEQYF. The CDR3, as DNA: TGTGCCAGCAGCTTAATGCATCCGACAGATGAGCAGTACTTC.

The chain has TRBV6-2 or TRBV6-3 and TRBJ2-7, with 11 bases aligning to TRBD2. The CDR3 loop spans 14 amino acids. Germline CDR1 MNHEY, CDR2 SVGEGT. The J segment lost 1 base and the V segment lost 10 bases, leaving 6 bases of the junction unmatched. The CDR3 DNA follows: TGTGCCATTTCGTTAGCGGGAGGGTCCTACGAGCAGTACTTC. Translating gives CAISLAGGSYEQYF.

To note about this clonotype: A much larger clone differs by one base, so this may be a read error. In nucleotides, the CDR3 is TGTGCCAGCAGTCTCTCCGGAGGGAGGGACGTCCTGACTTTC. As protein: CASSLSGGRDVLTF. The chain links TRBV12-3 or TRBV12-4 to TRBJ2-6; the match to TRBD2 covers 7 bases. Trimming removed 5 bases from V and 11 bases from J; junction bases left unmatched: 9. The CDR3 totals 14 residues.

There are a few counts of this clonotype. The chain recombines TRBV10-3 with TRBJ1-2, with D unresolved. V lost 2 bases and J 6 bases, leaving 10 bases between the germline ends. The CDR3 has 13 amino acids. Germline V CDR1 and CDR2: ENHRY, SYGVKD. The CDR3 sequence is CAISELQSHGYTF. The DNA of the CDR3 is TGTGCCATCAGTGAGCTTCAGAGCCATGGCTACACCTTC.

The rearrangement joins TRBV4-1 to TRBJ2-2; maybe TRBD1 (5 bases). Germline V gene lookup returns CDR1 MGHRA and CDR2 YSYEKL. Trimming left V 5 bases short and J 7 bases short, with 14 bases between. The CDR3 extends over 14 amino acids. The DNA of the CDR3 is TGCGCCAGCAGCTTCTCAGGGAATAGCGGGGAGCTGTTTTTT. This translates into CASSFSGNSGELFF.

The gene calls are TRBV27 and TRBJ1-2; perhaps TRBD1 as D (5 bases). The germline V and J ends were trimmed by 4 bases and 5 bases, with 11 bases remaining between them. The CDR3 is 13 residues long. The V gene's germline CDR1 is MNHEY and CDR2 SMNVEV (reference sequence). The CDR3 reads CASSSNRLYGYTF. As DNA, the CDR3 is TGTGCCAGCAGTTCAAACAGGTTGTATGGCTACACCTTC.

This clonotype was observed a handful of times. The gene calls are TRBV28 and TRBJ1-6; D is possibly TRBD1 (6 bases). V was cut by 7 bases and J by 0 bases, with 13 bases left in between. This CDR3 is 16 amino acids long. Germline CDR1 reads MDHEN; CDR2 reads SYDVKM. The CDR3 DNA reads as TGTGCCAGCACCCCGGAAGGGGGCTCCTATAATTCACCCCTCCACTTT. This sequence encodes CASTPEGGSYNSPLHF.

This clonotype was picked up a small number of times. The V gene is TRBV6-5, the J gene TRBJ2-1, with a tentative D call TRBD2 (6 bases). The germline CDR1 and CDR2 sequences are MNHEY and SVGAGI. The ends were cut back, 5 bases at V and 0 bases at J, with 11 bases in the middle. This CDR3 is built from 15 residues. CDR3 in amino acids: CASSEGGISYNEQFF. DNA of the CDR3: TGTGCCAGCAGTGAGGGCGGGATCTCCTACAATGAGCAGTTCTTC.

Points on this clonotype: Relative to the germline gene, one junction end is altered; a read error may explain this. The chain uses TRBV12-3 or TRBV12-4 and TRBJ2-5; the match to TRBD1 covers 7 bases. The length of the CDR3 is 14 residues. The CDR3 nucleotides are TGTGCCAGCAGTGGGACAGTGTACCAAGGGACCCAGTACTTC. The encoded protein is CASSGTVYQGTQYF.

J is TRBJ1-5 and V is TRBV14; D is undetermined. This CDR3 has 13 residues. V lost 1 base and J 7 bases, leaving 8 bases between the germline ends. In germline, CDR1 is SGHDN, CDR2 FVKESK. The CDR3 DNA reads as TGTGCCAGCAGCCAAGCAGGTCGACAGCCCCAGCATTTT. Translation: CASSQAGRQPQHF.

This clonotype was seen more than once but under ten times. DNA of the CDR3: TGTGCCAGCAGGACAGCCGGGACAGACTCCTACGAGCAGTACTTC. This translates into CASRTAGTDSYEQYF. The rearrangement uses TRBV2 and TRBJ2-7, with TRBD1 identical over 7 bases. The trim removed 6 bases at V and 0 bases at J, leaving 8 bases unmatched. The CDR3 extends over 15 amino acids. Germline V gene data show CDR1 as SNHLY and CDR2 as FYNNEI.

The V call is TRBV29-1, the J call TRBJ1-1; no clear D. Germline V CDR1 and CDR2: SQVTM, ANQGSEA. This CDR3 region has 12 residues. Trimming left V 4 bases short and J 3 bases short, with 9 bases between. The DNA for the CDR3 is TGCAGCGTTGGTATCGGGGACACTGAAGCTTTCTTT. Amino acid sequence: CSVGIGDTEAFF.

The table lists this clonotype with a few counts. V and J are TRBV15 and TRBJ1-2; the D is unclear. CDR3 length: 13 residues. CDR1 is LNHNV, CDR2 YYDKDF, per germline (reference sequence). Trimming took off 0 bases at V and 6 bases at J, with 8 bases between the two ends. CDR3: CATSRDLAHGYTF. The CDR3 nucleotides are TGTGCCACCAGCAGAGATTTGGCCCATGGCTACACCTTC.

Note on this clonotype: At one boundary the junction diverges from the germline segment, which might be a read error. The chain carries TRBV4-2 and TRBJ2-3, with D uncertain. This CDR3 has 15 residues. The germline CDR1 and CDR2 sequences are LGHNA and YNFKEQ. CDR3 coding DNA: TGTGCTAGCAGCCGAGATGGCCGGTCCACAGATACGCGGTATTTT. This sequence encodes CASSRDGRSTDTRYF.

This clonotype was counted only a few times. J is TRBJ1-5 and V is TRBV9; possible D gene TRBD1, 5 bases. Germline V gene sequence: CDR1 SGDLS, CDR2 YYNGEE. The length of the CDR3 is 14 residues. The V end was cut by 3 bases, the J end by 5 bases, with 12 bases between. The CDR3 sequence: CASSETQDDQPQHF. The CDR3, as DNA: TGTGCCAGCAGCGAGACACAGGATGATCAGCCCCAGCATTTT.

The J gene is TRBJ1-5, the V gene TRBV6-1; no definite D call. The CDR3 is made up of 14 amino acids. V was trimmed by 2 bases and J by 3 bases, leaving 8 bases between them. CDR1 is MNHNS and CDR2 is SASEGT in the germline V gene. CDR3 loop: CASSERWSNQPQHF. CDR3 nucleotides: TGTGCCAGCAGTGAACGGTGGTCCAATCAGCCCCAGCATTTT.

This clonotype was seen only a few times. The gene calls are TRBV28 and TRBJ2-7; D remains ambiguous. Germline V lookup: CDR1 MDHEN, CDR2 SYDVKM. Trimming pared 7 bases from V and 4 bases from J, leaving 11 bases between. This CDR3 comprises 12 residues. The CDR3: CASKLKGYEQYF. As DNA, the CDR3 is TGTGCCAGCAAGTTAAAAGGTTACGAGCAGTACTTC.

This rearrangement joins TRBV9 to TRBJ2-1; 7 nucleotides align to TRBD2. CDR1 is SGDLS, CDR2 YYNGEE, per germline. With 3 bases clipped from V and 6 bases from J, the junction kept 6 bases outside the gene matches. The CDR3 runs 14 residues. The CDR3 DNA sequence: TGTGCCAGCAGCGCTCTCGGGAGGCCCAATGAGCAGTTCTTC. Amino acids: CASSALGRPNEQFF. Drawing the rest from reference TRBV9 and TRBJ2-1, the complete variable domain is DSGVTQTPKHLITATGQRVTLRCSPRSGDLSVYWYQQSLDQGLQFLIQYYNGEERAKGNILERFSAQQFPDLHSELNLSSLELGDSALYFCASSALGRPNEQFFGPGTRLTVL.

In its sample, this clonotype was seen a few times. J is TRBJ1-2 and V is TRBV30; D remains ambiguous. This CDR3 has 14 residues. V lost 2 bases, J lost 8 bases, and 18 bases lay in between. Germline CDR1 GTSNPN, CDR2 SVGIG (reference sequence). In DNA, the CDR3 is TGTGCCTGGAGTAGTTCGGTGGTCGGTCGCGGCTACACCTTC. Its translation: CAWSSSVVGRGYTF.

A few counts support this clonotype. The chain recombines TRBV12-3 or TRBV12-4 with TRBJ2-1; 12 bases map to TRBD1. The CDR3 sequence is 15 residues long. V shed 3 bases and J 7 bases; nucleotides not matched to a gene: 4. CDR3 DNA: TGTGCCAGCAGTTTCCCGGGACAGGGGGCGAATGAGCAGTTCTTC. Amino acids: CASSFPGQGANEQFF.

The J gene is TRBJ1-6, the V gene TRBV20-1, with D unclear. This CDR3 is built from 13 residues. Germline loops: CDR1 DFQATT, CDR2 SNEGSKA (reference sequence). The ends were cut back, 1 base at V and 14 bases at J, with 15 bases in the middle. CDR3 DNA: TGCAGTGCTAGAGGGGTGCAGACCCTCACCCTCCACTTT. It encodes CSARGVQTLTLHF.

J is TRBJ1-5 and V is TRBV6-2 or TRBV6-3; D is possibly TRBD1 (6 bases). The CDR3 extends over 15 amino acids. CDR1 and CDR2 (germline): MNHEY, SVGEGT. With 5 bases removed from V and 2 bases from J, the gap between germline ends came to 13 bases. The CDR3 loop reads CASSRRGLGNQPQHF. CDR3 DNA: TGTGCCAGCAGTCGCAGGGGTTTGGGCAATCAGCCCCAGCATTTT.

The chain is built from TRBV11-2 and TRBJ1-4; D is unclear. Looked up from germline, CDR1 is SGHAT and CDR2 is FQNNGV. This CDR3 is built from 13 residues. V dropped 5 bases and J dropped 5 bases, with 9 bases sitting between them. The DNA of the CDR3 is TGTGCCAGCAGCGGGATCTGGAATGAAAAACTGTTTTTT. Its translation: CASSGIWNEKLFF.

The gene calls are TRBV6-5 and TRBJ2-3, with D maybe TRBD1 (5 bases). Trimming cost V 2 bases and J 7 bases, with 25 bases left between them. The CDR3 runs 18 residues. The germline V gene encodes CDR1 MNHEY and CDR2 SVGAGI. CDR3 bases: TGTGCCAGCAGTTACATAAAATCCAGGGATGGACGGCAGAATACGCAGTATTTT. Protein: CASSYIKSRDGRQNTQYF.